The clone carrying this TCR beta chain was observed a few times. Libraries were prepared by immunoSEQ multiplex PCR; TCRdb keeps only in-frame clonotypes and omits some of them. This table holds about 51,000 clones, roughly 93% found once. This entry comes from a study of T cell changes during pregnancy in multiple sclerosis. The CDR3 runs to 14 residues. CDR1 is SGDLS, CDR2 YYNGEE, per germline. Trimming pared 4 bases from V and 9 bases from J, leaving 16 bases between. The chain carries TRBV9 and TRBJ1-4; D is undetermined. This material consisted of peripheral blood, taken in the second trimester of pregnancy. The source of this sequence is a female donor with multiple sclerosis, enrolled in a pregnancy study. The CDR3 DNA sequence: TGTGCCAGCAGCACAAGTGGAGAGGATCAAAAACTGTTTTTT. The encoded protein is CASSTSGEDQKLFF.